What follows are 22 T cell receptor beta chains derived from one specimen sequenced in a study of blood T cell repertoires in COVID-19. Clones were read by immunoSEQ multiplex PCR, and TCRdb kept only the in-frame ones, dropping some. The sample carries 130,000 or so clones, under 90% recorded once. Sequencing used PBMCs or T cells enriched from blood (not recorded which). These receptor sequences come from a middle-aged man with acute COVID-19.

The V gene is TRBV19, the J gene TRBJ2-1; TRBD2 agrees at 8 bases. Looked up from germline, CDR1 is LNHDA and CDR2 is SQIVND (reference sequence). With V trimmed by 7 bases and J by 4 bases, 6 bases remained unmatched. The CDR3 totals 14 residues. This CDR3 is CASTQREGYNEQFF. CDR3 nucleotide sequence: TGTGCCAGTACCCAACGGGAGGGATACAATGAGCAGTTCTTC.

This clone was recorded a few times. The genes are TRBV9 and TRBJ1-6, with TRBD1 matching over 8 bases. The CDR3 covers 14 residues. The trim removed 0 bases at V and 10 bases at J, leaving 3 bases unmatched. Germline V gene sequence: CDR1 SGDLS, CDR2 YYNGEE. The CDR3 DNA sequence: TGTGCCAGCAGCGTAGGCAGGGGGCGGTCACCCCTCCACTTT. Residues: CASSVGRGRSPLHF.

The sample holds a few counts of this clone. This chain links TRBV27 with TRBJ2-2; 10 nucleotides line up with TRBD2. There are 16 residues in the CDR3. V was clipped by 4 bases and J by 5 bases; unmatched bases: 7. Germline V gene sequence: CDR1 MNHEY, CDR2 SMNVEV (reference sequence). DNA for the CDR3: TGTGCCAGCAGTTCCCCCAGCGGGGGGGGTACCGGGGAGCTGTTTTTT. It translates to CASSSPSGGGTGELFF.

This chain links TRBV7-2 with TRBJ2-1, with D perhaps TRBD1 (5 bases). Trimming stripped 1 base from V and 6 bases from J, with 13 bases between. The CDR3 totals 15 residues. The germline V gene has CDR1 SGHTA and CDR2 FQGNSA. CDR3 sequence (DNA): TGTGCCAGCAGCTTAGGGTCAGGGATCAGCAATGAGCAGTTCTTC. Translating it yields CASSLGSGISNEQFF.

The chain carries TRBV21-1 and TRBJ2-3; TRBD1 was called by the table and not checked on the DNA. TRBV21-1 is flagged as a pseudogene. This CDR3 contains 15 residues. The CDR3 nucleotides are TGTGCCAGCAGCTCCGCGGTTGGGACAGCAGATACGCAGTATTTT. It specifies CASSSAVGTADTQYF.

This chain joins TRBV5-1 and TRBJ2-3; D is possibly TRBD2 (6 bases). The CDR3 consists of 14 residues. V was shortened by 0 bases and J by 8 bases, with 13 bases between the two germline ends. Germline assignment: CDR1 SGHRS and CDR2 YFSETQ. CDR3 DNA sequence: TGCGCCAGCAGCTTGGAGGGACTGCAGGCTACGCAGTATTTT. Its protein is CASSLEGLQATQYF.

This clone was counted a few times. The CDR3, as DNA: TGTGCCAGCAAGGTCGGCGGCGATACGCAGTATTTT. The encoded protein is CASKVGGDTQYF. The rearrangement uses TRBV6-5 and TRBJ2-3, with D unclear. V dropped 7 bases and J dropped 6 bases, with 11 bases sitting between them. This CDR3 is built from 12 residues. Germline V gene sequence: CDR1 MNHEY, CDR2 SVGAGI.

V is TRBV5-1 and J is TRBJ2-7, with 11 bases identical to TRBD2. The ends lost 4 bases at V and 6 bases at J; junction bases unmatched: 12. This CDR3 contains 16 residues. Germline lookup yields CDR1 SGHRS and CDR2 YFSETQ. The CDR3 spells CASSPLGSGGAFEQYF. The CDR3 DNA is TGCGCCAGCAGCCCCCTAGGTAGCGGGGGGGCCTTCGAGCAGTACTTC.

Details on this clone: Other DNA sequences in the sample encode the same CDR3. The chain uses TRBV9 and TRBJ1-5; 9 bases are shared with TRBD1. The CDR3 is made up of 15 amino acids. V lost 2 bases, J lost 5 bases, and 5 bases stayed unmatched. The germline gives CDR1 SGDLS, CDR2 YYNGEE. This CDR3 reads CASSVTGGTHQPQHF. CDR3 nucleotide sequence: TGTGCCAGCAGCGTTACAGGGGGCACGCATCAGCCCCAGCATTTT.

This clone appeared a single time. This chain uses TRBV5-1 with TRBJ2-5; D is unclear. The CDR3 consists of 13 residues. Trimming left V 2 bases short and J 2 bases short, with 7 bases between. The germline CDR1 and CDR2 sequences are SGHRS and YFSETQ. CDR3 sequence: CASSFQVQETQYF. Here the CDR3 DNA reads TGCGCCAGCAGCTTTCAGGTTCAAGAGACCCAGTACTTC.

The chain links TRBV5-6 to TRBJ1-6; D may be TRBD1 (5 bases). Per the germline V gene, CDR1 is SGHDT and CDR2 is YYEEEE. V dropped 3 bases and J dropped 6 bases, with 16 bases sitting between them. The CDR3 runs to 16 residues. CDR3 in amino acids: CASSSKASQANSPLHF. CDR3 in DNA: TGTGCCAGCAGCTCGAAGGCCTCACAGGCTAATTCACCCCTCCACTTT.

V and J are TRBV3-1 (or the pseudogene TRBV3-2) and TRBJ2-3; D is unclear. In germline, CDR1 is LGHDT, CDR2 YNNKEL (reference sequence). Trimming shortened V by 4 bases and J by 3 bases, and 8 bases separated the two germline ends. The CDR3 contains 13 residues. CDR3 nucleotide sequence: TGTGCCAGCAGCCTTACAGAGACAGATACGCAGTATTTT. Its translation is CASSLTETDTQYF.

This clone was seen only once. The chain joins TRBV5-5 to TRBJ1-6; TRBD1 matches 8 bases. The CDR3 is made up of 15 amino acids. Unmatched junction bases numbered 4, after V lost 3 bases and J lost 5 bases. The germline gives CDR1 SGHKS, CDR2 YYEKEE (reference sequence). The CDR3 DNA reads as TGTGCCAGCAGCTCCGGACAGGGCCATAATTCACCCCTCCACTTT. It translates to CASSSGQGHNSPLHF.

The chain carries TRBV7-2 and TRBJ1-5, with a tentative D call TRBD1 (6 bases). The V and J ends lost 4 bases and 3 bases respectively, with 10 bases between them. The germline gives CDR1 SGHTA, CDR2 FQGNSA. CDR3 length: 14 residues. CDR3: CASSSGGANQPQHF. Written as DNA, the CDR3 is TGTGCCAGCAGCTCCGGGGGGGCCAATCAGCCCCAGCATTTT. Looking up the rest from reference TRBV7-2 and TRBJ1-5 gives the full variable domain: GAGVSQSPSNKVTEKGKDVELRCDPISGHTALYWYRQSLGQGLEFLIYFQGNSAPDKSGLPSDRFSAERTGGSVSTLTIQRTQQEDSAVYLCASSSGGANQPQHFGDGTRLSIL.

The chain has TRBV28 and TRBJ1-2; tentative D call: TRBD1 (5 bases). CDR1 is MDHEN and CDR2 is SYDVKM in the germline V gene. Trimming took 6 bases from V and 5 from J, leaving 13 bases between them. The CDR3 runs 13 residues. The CDR3 here is CASRTSGVYGYTF. The CDR3 DNA sequence: TGTGCCAGCAGGACCTCGGGGGTTTATGGCTACACCTTC.

This clone has at least ten counts. The genes are TRBV29-1 and TRBJ1-3, with D possibly TRBD1 on 5 matching bases. The CDR3 is 14 residues long. Trimming removed 4 bases from V and 0 bases from J, with 10 bases in between. Germline lookup yields CDR1 SQVTM and CDR2 ANQGSEA. CDR3 protein: CSVGGGTSGNTIYF. The CDR3 DNA follows: TGCAGCGTTGGGGGGGGGACCTCTGGAAACACCATATATTTT.

The rearrangement links TRBV11-3 to TRBJ2-1; 8 nucleotides agree with TRBD1. V gave up 2 bases and J gave up 8 bases; unmatched junction bases: 8. Germline assignment: CDR1 SGHNT and CDR2 YENEEA. CDR3 length: 15 residues. The CDR3 protein is CASSLFQGADDEQFF. Here the CDR3 DNA reads TGTGCCAGCAGCTTATTCCAGGGGGCTGACGATGAGCAGTTCTTC. Together with reference TRBV11-3 and TRBJ2-1, the CDR3 gives the full variable domain: EAGVVQSPRYKIIEKKQPVAFWCNPISGHNTLYWYLQNLGQGPELLIRYENEEAVDDSQLPKDRFSAERLKGVDSTLKIQPAELGDSAVYLCASSLFQGADDEQFFGPGTRLTVL.

V and J are TRBV7-6 and TRBJ2-7; D is possibly TRBD2 (5 bases). V was pared by 0 bases and J by 2 bases, with 11 bases between. Germline values: CDR1 SGHVS, CDR2 FNYEAQ. The CDR3 sequence is 15 residues long. The CDR3 nucleotides read TGTGCCAGCAGCTTAGCCCCCGCGACTACCTACGAGCAGTACTTC. It codes for CASSLAPATTYEQYF.

This chain uses TRBV20-1 with TRBJ1-2, with 9 nucleotides matching TRBD1. The CDR3 is 13 amino acids. Germline CDR1 reads DFQATT; CDR2 reads SNEGSKA (reference sequence). The ends lost 3 bases at V and 6 bases at J; junction bases unmatched: 5. This CDR3 reads CSASPQGANGYTF. The CDR3, as DNA: TGCAGTGCTAGTCCACAGGGGGCTAATGGCTACACCTTC.

The chain combines TRBV27 with TRBJ2-3; D call uncertain. CDR1 and CDR2 from the germline V gene are MNHEY and SMNVEV (reference sequence). Deletions cut 2 bases from V and 4 bases from J, with 10 bases between. The CDR3 runs to 14 residues. The CDR3 spells CASSLLVRADTQYF. DNA for the CDR3: TGTGCCAGCAGTTTACTGGTCCGGGCAGATACGCAGTATTTT.

This clone occurred once. The chain couples TRBV9 to TRBJ2-3; perhaps TRBD2 as D (6 bases). Trimming took 2 bases from V and 3 from J, leaving 13 bases between them. Per the germline V gene, CDR1 is SGDLS and CDR2 is YYNGEE. This CDR3 is 15 amino acids long. CDR3 loop: CASSVAPGGTDTQYF. CDR3 sequence (DNA): TGTGCCAGCAGCGTTGCCCCCGGAGGGACAGATACGCAGTATTTT.

The V gene is TRBV6-4, the J gene TRBJ2-1; D remains ambiguous. V dropped 3 bases and J dropped 3 bases, with 9 bases sitting between them. This CDR3 region has 14 residues. The germline V gene has CDR1 MRHNA and CDR2 SNTAGT. In DNA, the CDR3 is TGTGCCAGCAGTGAGGAGCCTAACTACAATGAGCAGTTCTTC. As protein: CASSEEPNYNEQFF.